The 24 T cell receptor beta chains reported below all come from one sample, sequenced in a study of graft-versus-host responses after intestinal transplantation. Measured with immunoSEQ multiplex PCR; TCRdb has only the in-frame clones, and not every one. Here the sample spans 28,000 or so clones, 70% to 85% being singletons. These receptors' targets are unknown. Source: unstimulated CD8+ T cells sorted from spleen or lymph node cells, taken before intestinal transplant. Receptors originate from a human donor who received an intestinal transplant.

In its sample, this clone was seen once. This chain links TRBV19 with TRBJ2-2, with 8 bases matching TRBD2. Germline V lookup: CDR1 LNHDA, CDR2 SQIVND (reference sequence). There are 15 residues in the CDR3. Trimming took 3 bases from V and 3 from J; bases not matched to a gene: 3. CDR3 sequence reads: CASSITSGYTGELFF. Written as DNA, the CDR3 is TGTGCCAGTAGTATCACTAGCGGATACACCGGGGAGCTGTTTTTT.

This CDR3 is CASSLNLSGETQYF. DNA for the CDR3: TGTGCCAGCTCCTTGAACCTTAGCGGAGAGACCCAGTACTTC. This chain connects TRBV2 to TRBJ2-5, with TRBD2 as a possible D gene (6 bases). In germline, CDR1 is SNHLY, CDR2 FYNNEI. V was trimmed by 8 bases and J by 4 bases, leaving 17 bases between them. CDR3 length: 14 residues. Complete variable domain (other parts from reference TRBV2 and TRBJ2-5): EPEVTQTPSHQVTQMGQEVILRCVPISNHLYFYWYRQILGQKVEFLVSFYNNEISEKSEIFDDQFSVERPDGSNFTLKIRSTKLEDSAMYFCASSLNLSGETQYFGPGTRLLVL.

The chain couples TRBV7-2 to TRBJ1-3; D remains unclear. Trimming shortened V by 5 bases and J by 0 bases, and 20 bases separated the two germline ends. The germline V gene has CDR1 SGHTA and CDR2 FQGNSA. CDR3 length: 18 amino acids. As DNA, the CDR3 is TGTGCCAGCAGCCGACTCAAACCGGGAGCCACCTCTGGAAACACCATATATTTT. Encoded protein: CASSRLKPGATSGNTIYF. Full variable domain (rest looked up from reference TRBV7-2 and TRBJ1-3): GAGVSQSPSNKVTEKGKDVELRCDPISGHTALYWYRQSLGQGLEFLIYFQGNSAPDKSGLPSDRFSAERTGGSVSTLTIQRTQQEDSAVYLCASSRLKPGATSGNTIYFGEGSWLTVV.

The rearrangement joins TRBV6-5 to TRBJ2-2; perhaps TRBD1 as D (6 bases). The CDR3 contains 16 residues. V was pared by 0 bases and J by 7 bases, with 15 bases between. The germline V gene encodes CDR1 MNHEY and CDR2 SVGAGI. For the CDR3, the DNA is TGTGCCAGCAGTTACTCCATGGGGGCAAAGGGCGGGGAGCTGTTTTTT. It encodes CASSYSMGAKGGELFF.

This clone was counted only a few times. The rearrangement joins TRBV6-5 to TRBJ2-7; TRBD2 matches 7 bases. This CDR3 has 13 amino acids. V trimming: 7 bases; J trimming: 6 bases; junction bases outside the gene matches: 9. CDR1 and CDR2 from the germline V gene are MNHEY and SVGAGI. The CDR3 bases are TGTGCCAGCACCGACCGGGACTACTTCGAGCAGTACTTC. Protein sequence: CASTDRDYFEQYF.

The chain uses TRBV5-6 and TRBJ1-2; possibly TRBD1 for D (5 bases). CDR3 length: 13 residues. Germline lookup yields CDR1 SGHDT and CDR2 YYEEEE. V was cut by 4 bases and J by 3 bases, with 10 bases left in between. This chain's CDR3 is CASSPGTYYGYTF. Here the CDR3 DNA reads TGTGCCAGCAGCCCCGGGACTTACTATGGCTACACCTTC.

The chain carries TRBV10-3 and TRBJ2-5, with 7 bases lining up with TRBD1. From germline, CDR1 is ENHRY and CDR2 SYGVKD. After removal of 2 bases from V and 2 bases from J, the junction contained 2 bases not matched to a gene. The CDR3 is made up of 14 amino acids. The CDR3 DNA reads as TGTGCCATCAGTGAGACAGGGGTTCAAGAGACCCAGTACTTC. Translating gives CAISETGVQETQYF.

The chain joins TRBV2 to TRBJ2-7; 13 bases fit TRBD2. The CDR3 consists of 17 residues. Germline CDR1 and CDR2: SNHLY and FYNNEI. J lost 3 bases, V lost 6 bases, and 11 bases had no gene match. CDR3 sequence reads: CASSSGLAGPTGYEQYF. The CDR3 DNA follows: TGTGCCAGCAGCTCGGGACTAGCGGGACCTACGGGCTACGAGCAGTACTTC.

V is TRBV6-1 and J is TRBJ1-6, with 7 nucleotides matching TRBD1. The CDR3 runs 14 residues. Germline CDR1 and CDR2: MNHNS and SASEGT. J was trimmed by 1 base and V by 8 bases; bases with no gene match: 2. The CDR3 DNA sequence: TGTGCCAGCTCGACAGGGTCCTATAATTCACCCCTCCACTTT. This gives the protein CASSTGSYNSPLHF.

A single count supports this clone. This chain links TRBV7-8 with TRBJ2-1, with 8 bases identical to TRBD2. The germline gives CDR1 SGHVS, CDR2 FQNEAQ. V gave up 2 bases and J gave up 2 bases; unmatched junction bases: 5. This CDR3 spans 16 amino acids. The CDR3 DNA sequence: TGTGCCAGCAGCTTAAGGGCTAGCGGGCCCTACAATGAGCAGTTCTTC. The encoded protein is CASSLRASGPYNEQFF.

The CDR3 coding sequence is TGTGCCAGCAGTTTATTGGGACAGGGCGAGACCCAGTACTTC. Translation gives CASSLLGQGETQYF. The chain recombines TRBV28 with TRBJ2-5, with 9 bases identical to TRBD1. With 1 base clipped from V and 5 bases from J, the junction kept 2 bases outside the gene matches. CDR1 MDHEN and CDR2 SYDVKM come from the germline V gene. The CDR3 is made up of 14 amino acids.

The chain uses TRBV19 and TRBJ2-7; 7 nucleotides line up with TRBD1. The ends lost 3 bases at V and 3 bases at J; junction bases unmatched: 5. The CDR3 runs to 14 residues. The germline gives CDR1 LNHDA, CDR2 SQIVND (reference sequence). The CDR3, as DNA: TGTGCCAGTAGTATTACAGGGGCGGGCTACGAGCAGTACTTC. Its translation: CASSITGAGYEQYF.

The chain is built from TRBV28 and TRBJ2-7; 8 bases map to TRBD1. Germline V gives CDR1 MDHEN, CDR2 SYDVKM. V gave up 2 bases and J gave up 5 bases; unmatched junction bases: 11. There are 16 residues in the CDR3. CDR3 region: CASSLEQGASNDEQYF. The DNA of the CDR3 is TGTGCCAGCAGTTTAGAGCAGGGGGCCTCAAACGACGAGCAGTACTTC.

This clone has a handful of counts. J is TRBJ1-3 and V is TRBV28, with TRBD1 as a possible D gene (6 bases). Germline CDR1 and CDR2: MDHEN and SYDVKM. CDR3 length equals 16 residues. Trimming stripped 4 bases from V and 2 bases from J, with 15 bases between. The DNA of the CDR3 is TGTGCCAGCAGTTATGAAGGACAGACAACTGGAAACACCATATATTTT. Translating gives CASSYEGQTTGNTIYF.

This clone has a handful of counts. The rearrangement uses TRBV7-9 and TRBJ1-2; weak D call: TRBD1 (5 bases). Between the trimmed V and J ends, which lost 5 bases and 5 bases, there was a span of 18 bases. The CDR3 loop spans 15 amino acids. Germline loops: CDR1 SEHNR, CDR2 FQNEAQ (reference sequence). CDR3 loop: CASSHDAGRVYGYTF. The CDR3, as DNA: TGTGCCAGCAGCCATGATGCAGGGAGGGTTTATGGCTACACCTTC.

This clone showed up just once. The J gene is TRBJ2-7, the V gene TRBV11-2, with a possible D match to TRBD2 (5 bases). CDR1 is SGHAT and CDR2 is FQNNGV in the germline V gene. V lost 1 base to trimming and J lost 2 bases, with 12 bases between them. The CDR3 is made up of 15 amino acids. DNA of the CDR3: TGTGCCAGCAGCTTAGGGGCGGGCCTAACCTACGAGCAGTACTTC. It encodes CASSLGAGLTYEQYF.

The J gene is TRBJ2-3, the V gene TRBV28, with D tentatively TRBD2 (6 bases). Germline V lookup: CDR1 MDHEN, CDR2 SYDVKM. The CDR3 has 17 residues. Trimming left V 3 bases short and J 2 bases short, with 18 bases between. CDR3: CASSLPTSIPATDTQYF. CDR3 DNA sequence: TGTGCCAGCAGTTTGCCTACTAGCATCCCCGCCACAGATACGCAGTATTTT.

The chain combines TRBV7-8 with TRBJ2-5; 7 bases fit TRBD2. The CDR3 sequence is 17 residues long. Germline trimming cut 0 bases from V and 5 bases from J; bases unmatched to any gene: 12. Germline CDR1 reads SGHVS; CDR2 reads FQNEAQ. CDR3 in amino acids: CASSLALSGGRGETQYF. DNA of the CDR3: TGTGCCAGCAGCTTAGCGCTCTCGGGAGGCCGGGGTGAGACCCAGTACTTC.

The chain is built from TRBV10-3 and TRBJ2-1, with 9 nucleotides matching TRBD1. CDR3 length: 12 amino acids. Germline CDR1 and CDR2: ENHRY and SYGVKD. The V segment lost 10 bases and the J segment 7 bases; nucleotides outside the gene matches: 5. CDR3: CATSGTGNEQFF. CDR3 nucleotide sequence: TGTGCCACCTCCGGGACAGGGAATGAGCAGTTCTTC.

The V and J genes are TRBV15 and TRBJ2-7; TRBD2 is a possible D gene (5 bases). The V end was cut by 4 bases, the J end by 3 bases, with 13 bases between. Germline CDR1 is LNHNV and CDR2 is YYDKDF (reference sequence). CDR3 size: 14 residues. CDR3 coding DNA: TGTGCCACCAGCACGTTTCCTAGCAGCTACGAGCAGTACTTC. Protein: CATSTFPSSYEQYF.

J is TRBJ1-4 and V is TRBV7-9, with 7 nucleotides matching TRBD1. CDR3 length equals 16 residues. The V segment lost 11 bases and the J segment 1 base; nucleotides outside the gene matches: 13. CDR1 is SEHNR and CDR2 is FQNEAQ in the germline V gene (reference sequence). The CDR3 loop reads CAVPNPHRGTNEKLFF. In DNA form, the CDR3 reads TGTGCCGTACCCAACCCCCACAGGGGAACTAATGAAAAACTGTTTTTT.

The genes are TRBV15 and TRBJ2-7; perhaps TRBD1 as D (5 bases). From germline, CDR1 is LNHNV and CDR2 YYDKDF (reference sequence). V was clipped by 5 bases and J by 6 bases, with 17 bases between them. There are 14 residues in the CDR3. CDR3 amino acids: CATSPRATVSEQYF. The CDR3 DNA sequence: TGTGCCACCAGCCCCAGGGCTACGGTCAGCGAGCAGTACTTC. Combining the CDR3 with reference TRBV15 and TRBJ2-7 gives the whole variable domain DAMVIQNPRYQVTQFGKPVTLSCSQTLNHNVMYWYQQKSSQAPKLLFHYYDKDFNNEADTPDNFQSRRPNTSFCFLDIRSPGLGDTAMYLCATSPRATVSEQYFGPGTRLTVT.

V is TRBV7-2 and J is TRBJ2-1; 11 bases line up with TRBD2. The V gene end was trimmed by 4 bases and the J gene end by 7 bases; junction bases not matched to a gene: 6. This CDR3 has 15 amino acids. Germline values: CDR1 SGHTA, CDR2 FQGNSA. DNA for the CDR3: TGTGCCAGCAGCTCCCTAGCGGGAGGATGGAATGAGCAGTTCTTC. It translates to CASSSLAGGWNEQFF.

The chain combines TRBV6-1 with TRBJ1-5; D ambiguous. Germline V CDR1 and CDR2: MNHNS, SASEGT. V was trimmed by 6 bases and J by 7 bases, leaving 16 bases between them. This CDR3 spans 14 amino acids. CDR3 amino acids: CASSDGSGSQPQHF. CDR3 coding DNA: TGTGCCAGCAGCGACGGCTCGGGAAGCCAGCCCCAGCATTTT.